This T cell receptor (beta chain) was retrieved from a study of CD8+ T cells in alopecia areata. Study outcomes and limitations: Tofacitinib delivered significant drops in scalp clonality and in expanded CD8+ clones among the top 100. Compared with normal scalp, lesional scalp had higher clonality and more expanded CD8+ clones. Mice gave a clearer picture of TCR sharing than patients did, possibly for HLA-related reasons.

As to this clone: What it binds is not known.

The treatment: oral pan-JAK inhibitor, 5-10 mg twice daily. The germline V and J ends were trimmed by 3 bases and 7 bases, with 10 bases remaining between them. Germline loops: CDR1 LNHDA, CDR2 SQIVND (reference sequence). The CDR3 loop spans 13 amino acids. Extracted RNA was reverse transcribed into cDNA, the sequencing template. Assay used: immunoSEQ multiplex PCR; TCRdb lists only in-frame clones, some missing. The top ten clones hold around 0.91% of a sample with 170,000 or so clones, around three fifths of them seen once. This clonotype was sampled from a human donor with alopecia areata. The J gene is TRBJ2-1, the V gene TRBV19; no reliable D call. The input for sequencing was CD4+ T cells sorted from blood, taken at week 4, from a patient treated with tofacitinib. The CDR3 coding sequence is TGTGCCAGTAGTATCGACACGACGAATGAGCAGTTCTTC. Its protein is CASSIDTTNEQFF.